The source of this T cell receptor (beta chain) is a study of OX40 agonist ivuxolimab in advanced cancers. On the study more broadly: Dosing consisted of intravenous ivuxolimab at 0.01 to 10 mg/kg every 2 weeks.

Libraries were prepared by immunoSEQ multiplex PCR; TCRdb keeps only in-frame clonotypes and omits some of them. The table has approximately 12,000 clones, about 85% seen once. Study-level results: More expanded clones were seen, on average, in CD8+ T cells than in CD4+.

Turning to this clone: Its antigen is unknown.

The receptor was isolated from an adult with an advanced solid tumor such as melanoma, head and neck, liver or kidney cancer. The sequencing here drew on CD4+ or CD8+ T cells sorted from blood, taken in a trial of the OX40 agonist ivuxolimab.

Written as DNA, the CDR3 is TGTGCCAGCAGCATTAGAGGACTAGCGGGAGGCTCCTACGAGCAGTACTTC. Translating it yields CASSIRGLAGGSYEQYF. This chain connects TRBV7-7 to TRBJ2-7, with TRBD2 matching over 14 bases. V shed 5 bases, J shed 0 bases, and the junction held 6 bases outside the gene matches. Germline V gene data show CDR1 as SSHAT and CDR2 as FNYEAQ (reference sequence). The length of the CDR3 is 17 residues. The full variable domain, rest sourced from reference TRBV7-7 and TRBJ2-7, is GAGVSQSPRYKVTKRGQDVTLRCDPISSHATLYWYQQALGQGPEFLTYFNYEAQPDKSGLPSDRFSAERPEGSISTLTIQRTEQRDSAMYRCASSIRGLAGGSYEQYFGPGTRLTVT.